This entry lists 16 T cell receptor beta chains sequenced from one sample in a study of blood T cell repertoires in COVID-19. Method: immunoSEQ multiplex PCR; TCRdb's copy keeps in-frame clones and lacks some. Found here are roughly 200,000 clones, 80% to 90% of them singletons; the top ten hold around 3.3%. Input material: peripheral blood. The receptors here all came from a man in his fifties or sixties with acute or convalescent COVID-19.

This clone has just one count. The CDR3 coding sequence is TGTGCCAGTAGTATACCAGGGGTCCTGGATAGCAATCAGCCCCAGCATTTT. Translation gives CASSIPGVLDSNQPQHF. The chain couples TRBV19 to TRBJ1-5, with D possibly being TRBD1 (6 bases). This CDR3 comprises 17 residues. CDR1 LNHDA and CDR2 SQIVND come from the germline V gene (reference sequence). Trimming took off 2 bases at V and 0 bases at J, with 14 bases between the two ends.

The chain combines TRBV19 with TRBJ2-2; 14 nucleotides agree with TRBD2. The CDR3 totals 17 residues. Germline V gene lookup returns CDR1 LNHDA and CDR2 SQIVND (reference sequence). V shed 4 bases, J shed 5 bases, and the junction held 6 bases outside the gene matches. The CDR3 DNA follows: TGTGCCAGTAGTACCCAGGGACTAGCGGGAGTTACCGGGGAGCTGTTTTTT. It specifies CASSTQGLAGVTGELFF. The variable domain in full, completed from reference TRBV19 and TRBJ2-2, reads DGGITQSPKYLFRKEGQNVTLSCEQNLNHDAMYWYRQDPGQGLRLIYYSQIVNDFQKGDIAEGYSVSREKKESFPLTVTSAQKNPTAFYLCASSTQGLAGVTGELFFGEGSRLTVL.

This chain joins TRBV27 and TRBJ2-7; 7 bases fit TRBD1. With 7 bases clipped from V and 3 bases from J, the junction kept 9 bases outside the gene matches. This CDR3 contains 14 residues. Germline V lookup: CDR1 MNHEY, CDR2 SMNVEV (reference sequence). Written as DNA, the CDR3 is TGTGCCAGCACCCGAGGGGGCACGATCTACGAGCAGTACTTC. Protein sequence: CASTRGGTIYEQYF.

V usage is TRBV7-6 and J usage is TRBJ2-3; 7 bases match TRBD1. CDR3 length: 15 amino acids. V dropped 3 bases and J dropped 3; count of bases not matched to a gene: 6. The V gene's germline CDR1 is SGHVS and CDR2 FNYEAQ. CDR3 sequence (DNA): TGTGCCAGCAGCTTTGGGTACAGGGGAACAGATACGCAGTATTTT. Protein: CASSFGYRGTDTQYF. Full variable domain (remainder filled in from reference TRBV7-6 and TRBJ2-3): GAGVSQSPRYKVTKRGQDVALRCDPISGHVSLYWYRQALGQGPEFLTYFNYEAQQDKSGLPNDRFSAERPEGSISTLTIQRTEQRDSAMYRCASSFGYRGTDTQYFGPGTRLTVL.

The chain uses TRBV2 and TRBJ1-1; 7 nucleotides line up with TRBD1. This CDR3 contains 13 residues. V was clipped by 9 bases and J by 5 bases; unmatched bases: 9. Germline V lookup: CDR1 SNHLY, CDR2 FYNNEI. Here the CDR3 reads CARRQGVGTEAFF. The CDR3 nucleotides are TGTGCCAGAAGACAGGGAGTGGGGACTGAAGCTTTCTTT.

J is TRBJ1-4 and V is TRBV6-5; 9 nucleotides agree with TRBD1. CDR3 size: 15 residues. V shed 6 bases and J 0 bases; nucleotides not matched to a gene: 2. Germline V lookup: CDR1 MNHEY, CDR2 SVGAGI. CDR3 coding DNA: TGTGCCAGCAGGACAGGGGGGGCAACTAATGAAAAACTGTTTTTT. Translated: CASRTGGATNEKLFF.

This clone was picked up one time. This sequence joins TRBV7-9 and TRBJ1-4; 8 nucleotides align to TRBD1. CDR3 length equals 14 residues. The germline V gene has CDR1 SEHNR and CDR2 FQNEAQ (reference sequence). Germline trimming cut 6 bases from V and 8 bases from J; bases unmatched to any gene: 8. The CDR3 DNA sequence: TGTGCCAGCAGACTTACAGGGGGTGAGGAAAAACTGTTTTTT. This translates into CASRLTGGEEKLFF.

The chain employs TRBV27 and TRBJ1-6; the D is unclear. This CDR3 has 14 amino acids. Germline CDR1 reads MNHEY; CDR2 reads SMNVEV (reference sequence). V dropped 4 bases and J dropped 4 bases, with 8 bases sitting between them. This CDR3 is CASSSGRYNSPLHF. The CDR3 coding sequence is TGTGCCAGCAGTTCGGGGAGATATAATTCACCCCTCCACTTT.

The V and J genes are TRBV7-3 and TRBJ2-1, with 12 bases lining up with TRBD2. This CDR3 has 18 residues. CDR1 SGHTA and CDR2 FQGTGA come from the germline V gene. The trim removed 6 bases at V and 9 bases at J, leaving 18 bases unmatched. In DNA, the CDR3 is TGTGCCAGCAGTCCCGACTCTAGCGGGAGGGCCTGGGGAGGTGAGCAGTTCTTC. The encoded protein is CASSPDSSGRAWGGEQFF.

The chain is built from TRBV2 and TRBJ2-1, with TRBD2 matching over 7 bases. This CDR3 contains 15 residues. V lost 7 bases and J lost 7; bases outside the gene matches: 13. Germline V gives CDR1 SNHLY, CDR2 FYNNEI. CDR3 amino acids: CASTQSGTPFNEQFF. Here the CDR3 DNA reads TGTGCCAGCACTCAGAGCGGGACCCCCTTTAATGAGCAGTTCTTC.

This sequence joins TRBV6-4 and TRBJ2-3; 8 bases are a match to TRBD2. V shed 3 bases and J 1 base; nucleotides not matched to a gene: 0. Looked up from germline, CDR1 is MRHNA and CDR2 is SNTAGT. The CDR3 is 14 amino acids. The chain's CDR3 is CASSERGGTDTQYF. CDR3 nucleotides: TGTGCCAGCAGTGAGCGGGGGGGCACAGATACGCAGTATTTT.

The rearrangement joins TRBV24-1 to TRBJ2-1; D might be TRBD2 (5 bases). CDR3 length: 17 residues. V lost 2 bases and J 0 bases, leaving 13 bases between the germline ends. Germline V gives CDR1 KGHDR, CDR2 SFDVKD. The CDR3 bases are TGTGCCACCAGTGATTCGACGAGAGGGATCTCCTACAATGAGCAGTTCTTC. Translated: CATSDSTRGISYNEQFF.

This chain uses TRBV6-4 with TRBJ2-7; TRBD1 aligns across 9 bases. V gave up 6 bases and J gave up 5 bases; unmatched junction bases: 11. The CDR3 is 15 amino acids. Germline values: CDR1 MRHNA, CDR2 SNTAGT. For the CDR3, the DNA is TGTGCCAGCAGCCCCCCAGACAGGGGGAAGAACGAGCAGTACTTC. It encodes CASSPPDRGKNEQYF.

The CDR3 loop reads CASSPIPGEAGFTDTQYF. DNA for the CDR3: TGTGCCAGCAGCCCCATCCCGGGGGAGGCCGGTTTCACAGATACGCAGTATTTT. The chain links TRBV7-6 to TRBJ2-3, with a possible D match to TRBD2 (6 bases). The CDR3 length is 18 residues. The germline V gene encodes CDR1 SGHVS and CDR2 FNYEAQ. V lost 5 bases to trimming and J lost 2 bases, with 23 bases between them. Full variable domain (remainder filled in from reference TRBV7-6 and TRBJ2-3): GAGVSQSPRYKVTKRGQDVALRCDPISGHVSLYWYRQALGQGPEFLTYFNYEAQQDKSGLPNDRFSAERPEGSISTLTIQRTEQRDSAMYRCASSPIPGEAGFTDTQYFGPGTRLTVL.

This clone was counted a few times. The V call is TRBV28, the J call TRBJ1-2, with D possibly TRBD1 on 5 matching bases. Germline V gives CDR1 MDHEN, CDR2 SYDVKM. With 3 bases removed from V and 1 base from J, the gap between germline ends came to 15 bases. This CDR3 spans 16 amino acids. CDR3 DNA: TGTGCCAGCAGTTTCCCCACCGGGGGGGTTAACTATGGCTACACCTTC. This gives the protein CASSFPTGGVNYGYTF.

The CDR3 spells CASSLVYRYNEQFF. DNA of the CDR3: TGCGCCAGCAGCTTGGTGTACAGGTACAATGAGCAGTTCTTC. The chain has TRBV5-1 and TRBJ2-1; perhaps TRBD1 as D (5 bases). CDR1 is SGHRS, CDR2 YFSETQ, per germline. The CDR3 is made up of 14 amino acids. V shed 0 bases and J shed 4 bases, with 8 bases lying between them.